This T cell receptor beta chain was recorded in a study of cytomegalovirus exposure and HLA in healthy donors. Findings and caveats of the study: Previous analysis showed most TCR beta V segments were productive about 87% or about 30% of the time. In the analysis, some V segments, TRBV6-2 and TRBV6-3 included, were excluded as indistinguishable.

Primers for the PCR totalled 60 Vbeta and 13 Jbeta. Sequenced by immunoSEQ multiplex PCR; TCRdb stores in-frame clones only, minus some. The sample carries 130,000 to 150,000 clones, around 77% recorded once. A word on this clone: The antigen remains unidentified.

This CDR3 region has 12 residues. The V gene's germline CDR1 is MDHEN and CDR2 SYDVKM. With 1 base removed from V and 10 bases from J, the gap between germline ends came to 10 bases. This chain links TRBV28 with TRBJ1-2; unclear D gene. The sequence was collected from a man in his thirties or forties in good health and CMV-seronegative. Sequences were obtained from PBMCs. The CDR3 here is CASSLYGGPYTF. CDR3 bases: TGTGCCAGCAGTTTATACGGAGGTCCCTACACCTTC.